The 13 T cell receptor beta chains below were found in one sample sequenced in a study of blood T cell repertoires in COVID-19. Sequencing was performed with immunoSEQ multiplex PCR; in TCRdb, only in-frame clones are kept and a portion is missing. Here the sample spans roughly 190,000 clones, about 83% being singletons. The specimen sequenced was peripheral blood. These receptors were collected from a woman aged 70 to 79 with active or convalescent COVID-19.

The V and J genes are TRBV2 and TRBJ2-3; TRBD2 might be the D (5 bases). The germline V gene has CDR1 SNHLY and CDR2 FYNNEI. V lost 1 base and J 1 base, leaving 12 bases between the germline ends. The CDR3 is 16 amino acids. This CDR3 is CASSEGPPGGTDTQYF. The CDR3 nucleotides are TGTGCCAGCAGTGAAGGTCCCCCCGGGGGCACAGATACGCAGTATTTT.

This sequence joins TRBV5-1 and TRBJ2-7; TRBD2 matches 7 bases. The CDR3 contains 14 residues. Germline V gene data show CDR1 as SGHRS and CDR2 as YFSETQ. V was clipped by 4 bases and J by 6 bases; unmatched bases: 10. CDR3: CASSRGSQGGEQYF. The CDR3 nucleotides are TGCGCCAGCAGCCGCGGGAGTCAGGGAGGCGAGCAGTACTTC.

The chain couples TRBV5-1 to TRBJ2-3; D might be TRBD1 (6 bases). Trimming pared 4 bases from V and 0 bases from J, leaving 18 bases between. From germline, CDR1 is SGHRS and CDR2 YFSETQ. CDR3 length: 17 amino acids. The DNA for the CDR3 is TGCGCCAGCAGCCCTCGTGCGGCAGGGGCGAGCACAGATACGCAGTATTTT. This gives the protein CASSPRAAGASTDTQYF.

The rearrangement joins TRBV19 to TRBJ1-2, with D unclear. V was trimmed by 7 bases and J by 0 bases, leaving 6 bases between them. The CDR3 length is 12 residues. The germline V gene encodes CDR1 LNHDA and CDR2 SQIVND (reference sequence). The CDR3 here is CASTGTNYGYTF. In DNA form, the CDR3 reads TGTGCCAGTACCGGGACTAACTATGGCTACACCTTC. The full variable domain, in which reference TRBV19 and TRBJ1-2 provide the parts outside the CDR3, is DGGITQSPKYLFRKEGQNVTLSCEQNLNHDAMYWYRQDPGQGLRLIYYSQIVNDFQKGDIAEGYSVSREKKESFPLTVTSAQKNPTAFYLCASTGTNYGYTFGSGTRLTVV.

The chain links TRBV2 to TRBJ2-7; 8 nucleotides line up with TRBD2. This CDR3 comprises 15 residues. Germline V gives CDR1 SNHLY, CDR2 FYNNEI. With V trimmed by 3 bases and J by 6 bases, 10 bases remained unmatched. The CDR3 bases are TGTGCCAGCAGTGAGGCCGGGAGGGTCCTTCGCGAGCAGTACTTC. The encoded protein is CASSEAGRVLREQYF.

V usage is TRBV2 and J usage is TRBJ2-3; no clear D gene. CDR1 and CDR2 (germline): SNHLY, FYNNEI. Trimming pared 5 bases from V and 2 bases from J, leaving 17 bases between. The CDR3 loop spans 16 amino acids. The CDR3 DNA sequence: TGTGCCAGCAGTCGTCGCTTTCTAGGTCCCACAGATACGCAGTATTTT. Residues: CASSRRFLGPTDTQYF.

The J gene is TRBJ2-1, the V gene TRBV5-1; no clear D. V shed 0 bases and J shed 6 bases, with 7 bases lying between them. Per the germline V gene, CDR1 is SGHRS and CDR2 is YFSETQ. The CDR3 runs 13 residues. The CDR3 DNA follows: TGCGCCAGCAGCTTGGTTAACGGCAATGAGCAGTTCTTC. Protein sequence: CASSLVNGNEQFF.

The CDR3 DNA sequence: TGTGCCAGCTCACCACGTGGCGAAGCTTTCTTT. Protein product: CASSPRGEAFF. The gene calls are TRBV18 and TRBJ1-1; D gene ambiguous. V was clipped by 1 base and J by 8 bases, with 5 bases between them. The CDR3 consists of 11 residues. Germline assignment: CDR1 KGHSH and CDR2 LQKENI.

Comment on this clone: A read error is likely, as this CDR3 ends without the conserved phenylalanine or tryptophan. The V gene is TRBV18, the J gene TRBJ2-7, with 7 bases identical to TRBD2. Germline values: CDR1 KGHSH, CDR2 LQKENI. With 2 bases clipped from V and 6 bases from J, the junction kept 10 bases outside the gene matches. The CDR3 loop spans 15 amino acids. The DNA of the CDR3 is TGTGCCAGCTCACCAACGGGGACTATCCCTCTCGAGCAGTACTCC. It encodes CASSPTGTIPLEQYS.

The gene calls are TRBV10-3 and TRBJ2-1, with 7 bases matching TRBD2. There are 14 residues in the CDR3. Germline CDR1 ENHRY, CDR2 SYGVKD. The J segment lost 6 bases and the V segment lost 2 bases, leaving 4 bases of the junction unmatched. The CDR3 nucleotides read TGTGCCATCAGTGAGGAGGGGAGGGCCAATGAGCAGTTCTTC. Residues: CAISEEGRANEQFF.

The chain is built from TRBV4-2 and TRBJ2-7, with 9 positions matching TRBD2. CDR1 is LGHNA and CDR2 is YNFKEQ in the germline V gene. With V trimmed by 1 base and J by 0 bases, 7 bases remained unmatched. There are 17 residues in the CDR3. In DNA form, the CDR3 reads TGTGCCAGCAGCCAAGCTCTCAGGACTAGCGACTCCTACGAGCAGTACTTC. It translates to CASSQALRTSDSYEQYF.

The chain links TRBV7-3 to TRBJ1-1, with D possibly TRBD1 on 6 matching bases. V was cut by 1 base and J by 10 bases, with 19 bases left in between. CDR1 SGHTA and CDR2 FQGTGA come from the germline V gene. This CDR3 is built from 15 residues. CDR3 sequence reads: CASSLIPGVTGGAFF. DNA of the CDR3: TGTGCCAGCAGCTTAATTCCTGGTGTGACAGGTGGAGCTTTCTTT.

This clone has only a few counts. This chain joins TRBV7-2 and TRBJ2-2; 9 nucleotides align to TRBD2. Unmatched junction bases numbered 16, after V lost 5 bases and J lost 6 bases. CDR3 length: 18 amino acids. Germline V CDR1 and CDR2: SGHTA, FQGNSA. The CDR3 DNA follows: TGTGCCAGCAGCCCAGAGGGACTGACAGCGGGAGGATCCGGGGAGCTGTTTTTT. Translating it yields CASSPEGLTAGGSGELFF. The complete variable domain, with remaining parts taken from reference TRBV7-2 and TRBJ2-2, reads GAGVSQSPSNKVTEKGKDVELRCDPISGHTALYWYRQSLGQGLEFLIYFQGNSAPDKSGLPSDRFSAERTGGSVSTLTIQRTQQEDSAVYLCASSPEGLTAGGSGELFFGEGSRLTVL.